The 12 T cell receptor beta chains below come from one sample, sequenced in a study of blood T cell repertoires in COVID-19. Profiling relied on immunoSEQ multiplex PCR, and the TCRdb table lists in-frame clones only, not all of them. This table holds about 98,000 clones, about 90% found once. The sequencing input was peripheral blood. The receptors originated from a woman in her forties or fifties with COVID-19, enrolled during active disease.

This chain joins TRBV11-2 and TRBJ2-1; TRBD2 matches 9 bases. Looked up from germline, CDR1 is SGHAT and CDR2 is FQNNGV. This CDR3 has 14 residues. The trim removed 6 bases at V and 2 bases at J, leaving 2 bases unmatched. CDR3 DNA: TGTGCCAGCAGTCCTAGCGGGACCTACAATGAGCAGTTCTTC. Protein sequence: CASSPSGTYNEQFF.

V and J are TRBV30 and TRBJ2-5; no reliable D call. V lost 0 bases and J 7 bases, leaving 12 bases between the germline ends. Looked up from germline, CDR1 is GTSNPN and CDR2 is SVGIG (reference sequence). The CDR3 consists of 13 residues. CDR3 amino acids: CAWSVPPVGTQYF. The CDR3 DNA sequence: TGTGCCTGGAGTGTACCCCCGGTCGGGACCCAGTACTTC.

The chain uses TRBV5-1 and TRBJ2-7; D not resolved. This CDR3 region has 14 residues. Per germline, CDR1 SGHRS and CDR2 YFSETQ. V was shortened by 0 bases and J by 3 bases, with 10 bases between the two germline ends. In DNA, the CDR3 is TGCGCCAGCAGCTTGGCTACAGAGTTCTACGAGCAGTACTTC. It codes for CASSLATEFYEQYF.

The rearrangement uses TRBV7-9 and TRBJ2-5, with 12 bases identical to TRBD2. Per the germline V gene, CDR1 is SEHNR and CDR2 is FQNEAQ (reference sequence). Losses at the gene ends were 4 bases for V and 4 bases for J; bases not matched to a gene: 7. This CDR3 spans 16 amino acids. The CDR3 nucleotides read TGTGCCAGCAGCTCGCTAGCGGGGGGGTTCGGAGAGACCCAGTACTTC. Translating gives CASSSLAGGFGETQYF.

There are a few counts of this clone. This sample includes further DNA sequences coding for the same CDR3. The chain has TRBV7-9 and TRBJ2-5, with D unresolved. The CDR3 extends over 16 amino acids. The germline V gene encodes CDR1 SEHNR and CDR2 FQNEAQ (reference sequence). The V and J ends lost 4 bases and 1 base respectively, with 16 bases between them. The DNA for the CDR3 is TGTGCCAGCAGCTCCCCCTCGGGTGGTGGCCAAGAGACCCAGTACTTC. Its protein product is CASSSPSGGGQETQYF.

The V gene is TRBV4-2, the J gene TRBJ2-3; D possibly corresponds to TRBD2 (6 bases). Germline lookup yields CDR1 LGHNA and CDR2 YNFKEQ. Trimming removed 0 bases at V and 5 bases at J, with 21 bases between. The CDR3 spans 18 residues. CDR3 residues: CASSQEAVAGSSGDTQYF. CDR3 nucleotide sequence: TGTGCCAGCAGCCAAGAGGCTGTTGCGGGGAGTTCAGGAGATACGCAGTATTTT.

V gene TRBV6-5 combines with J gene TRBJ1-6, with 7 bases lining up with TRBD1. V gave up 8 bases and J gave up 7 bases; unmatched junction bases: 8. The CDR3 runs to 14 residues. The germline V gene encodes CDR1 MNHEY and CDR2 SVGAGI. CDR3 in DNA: TGTGCCAGCGCCCCGACAGGGTCAAATTCACCCCTCCACTTT. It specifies CASAPTGSNSPLHF.

The CDR3 here is CAFPRVEYGYTF. In DNA form, the CDR3 reads TGTGCCTTTCCTCGGGTGGAATATGGCTACACCTTC. The rearrangement joins TRBV12-5 to TRBJ1-2; D remains unclear. Looked up from germline, CDR1 is LGHNT and CDR2 is FRNRAP. CDR3 length: 12 amino acids.

CDR3 region: CASSWTSGPQVEQFF. The CDR3 DNA reads TGTGCCAGCAGCTGGACTAGCGGGCCTCAGGTCGAGCAGTTCTTC. The rearrangement uses TRBV5-6 and TRBJ2-1, with 11 bases aligning to TRBD2. The trim removed 3 bases at V and 10 bases at J, leaving 9 bases unmatched. Germline lookup yields CDR1 SGHDT and CDR2 YYEEEE. The CDR3 is 15 residues long.

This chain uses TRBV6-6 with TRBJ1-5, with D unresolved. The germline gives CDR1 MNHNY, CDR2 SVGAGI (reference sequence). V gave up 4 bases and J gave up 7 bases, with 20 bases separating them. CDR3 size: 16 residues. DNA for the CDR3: TGTGCCAGCAGTTCGGCTTCGGCGGAAGGCCTACAGCCCCAGCATTTT. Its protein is CASSSASAEGLQPQHF.

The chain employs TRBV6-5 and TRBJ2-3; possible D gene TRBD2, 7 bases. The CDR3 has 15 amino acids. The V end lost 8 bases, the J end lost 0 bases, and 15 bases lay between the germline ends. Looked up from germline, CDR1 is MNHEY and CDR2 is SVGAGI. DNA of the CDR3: TGTGCCAGCCGGGAGGACAGTTTTAGCACAGATACGCAGTATTTT. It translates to CASREDSFSTDTQYF.

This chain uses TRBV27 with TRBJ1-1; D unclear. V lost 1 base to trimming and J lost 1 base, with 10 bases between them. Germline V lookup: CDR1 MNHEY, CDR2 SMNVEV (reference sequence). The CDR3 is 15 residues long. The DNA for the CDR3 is TGTGCCAGCAGTTTATTATCAGGTGCGAACACTGAAGCTTTCTTT. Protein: CASSLLSGANTEAFF.